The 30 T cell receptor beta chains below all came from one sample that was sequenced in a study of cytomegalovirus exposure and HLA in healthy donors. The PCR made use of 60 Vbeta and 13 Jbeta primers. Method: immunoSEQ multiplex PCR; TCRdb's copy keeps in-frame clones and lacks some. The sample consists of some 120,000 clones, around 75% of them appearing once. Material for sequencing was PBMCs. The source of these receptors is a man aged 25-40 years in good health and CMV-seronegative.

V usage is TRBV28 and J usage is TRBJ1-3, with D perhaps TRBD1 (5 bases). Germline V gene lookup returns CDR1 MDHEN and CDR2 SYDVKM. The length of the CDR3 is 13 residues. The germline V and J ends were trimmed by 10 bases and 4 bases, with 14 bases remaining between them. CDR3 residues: CAIRRVAGNTIYF. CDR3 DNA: TGTGCCATTCGCAGGGTGGCAGGAAACACCATATATTTT.

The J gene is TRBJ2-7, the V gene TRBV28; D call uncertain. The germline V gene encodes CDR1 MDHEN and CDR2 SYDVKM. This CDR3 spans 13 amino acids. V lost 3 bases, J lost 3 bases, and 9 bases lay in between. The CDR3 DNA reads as TGTGCCAGCAGTTTTGCACAATACTACGAGCAGTACTTC. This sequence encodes CASSFAQYYEQYF.

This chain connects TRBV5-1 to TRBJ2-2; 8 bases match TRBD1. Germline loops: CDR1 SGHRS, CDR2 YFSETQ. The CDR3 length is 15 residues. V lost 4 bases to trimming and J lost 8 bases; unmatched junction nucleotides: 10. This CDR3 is CASSRDRGGSGELFF. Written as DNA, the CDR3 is TGCGCCAGCAGCAGAGACAGGGGTGGATCAGGGGAGCTGTTTTTT.

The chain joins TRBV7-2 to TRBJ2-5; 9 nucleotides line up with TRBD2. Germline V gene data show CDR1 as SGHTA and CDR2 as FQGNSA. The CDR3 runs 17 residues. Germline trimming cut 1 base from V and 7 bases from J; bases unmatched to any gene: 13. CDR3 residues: CASSLGRARREGVTQYF. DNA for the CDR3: TGTGCCAGCAGCTTAGGAAGGGCCCGGCGGGAGGGGGTGACCCAGTACTTC. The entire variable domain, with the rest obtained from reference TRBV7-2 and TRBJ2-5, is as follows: GAGVSQSPSNKVTEKGKDVELRCDPISGHTALYWYRQSLGQGLEFLIYFQGNSAPDKSGLPSDRFSAERTGGSVSTLTIQRTQQEDSAVYLCASSLGRARREGVTQYFGPGTRLLVL.

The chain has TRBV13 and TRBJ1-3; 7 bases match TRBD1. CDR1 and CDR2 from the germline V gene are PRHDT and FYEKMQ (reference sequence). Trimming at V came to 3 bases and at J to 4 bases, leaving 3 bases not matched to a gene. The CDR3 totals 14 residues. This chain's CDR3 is CASSLGTEGNTIYF. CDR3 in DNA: TGTGCCAGCAGCTTGGGGACAGAGGGAAACACCATATATTTT.

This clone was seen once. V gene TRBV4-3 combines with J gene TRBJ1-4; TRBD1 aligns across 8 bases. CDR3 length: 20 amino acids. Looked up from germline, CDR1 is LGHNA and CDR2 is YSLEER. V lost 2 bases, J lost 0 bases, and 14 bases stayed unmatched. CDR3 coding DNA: TGCGCCAGCAGCCAAAAGCCCTCCGGACAGGGCCATGCAACTAATGAAAAACTGTTTTTT. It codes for CASSQKPSGQGHATNEKLFF.

CDR3 in DNA: TGTGCCAGCAGCTTGGGACTAGCGGGGGGGTACGAGCAGTACTTC. Its protein product is CASSLGLAGGYEQYF. The gene calls are TRBV7-2 and TRBJ2-7; 16 nucleotides align to TRBD2. Germline V lookup: CDR1 SGHTA, CDR2 FQGNSA. Unmatched junction bases numbered 0, after V lost 3 bases and J lost 4 bases. The CDR3 runs to 15 residues.

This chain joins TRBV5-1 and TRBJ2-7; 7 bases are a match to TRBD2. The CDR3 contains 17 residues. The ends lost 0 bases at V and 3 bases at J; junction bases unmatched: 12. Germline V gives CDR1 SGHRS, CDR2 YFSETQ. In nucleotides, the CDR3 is TGCGCCAGCAGCTTGGGACTAGCTGCCACCCTCGTCTACGAGCAGTACTTC. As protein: CASSLGLAATLVYEQYF.

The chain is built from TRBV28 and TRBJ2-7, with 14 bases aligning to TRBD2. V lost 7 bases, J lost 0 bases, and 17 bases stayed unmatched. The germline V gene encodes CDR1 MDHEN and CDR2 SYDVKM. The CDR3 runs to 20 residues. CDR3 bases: TGTGCCAGCATTCCAACCTTGGGGGGACTAGCGGGGGCAAGCTCCTACGAGCAGTACTTC. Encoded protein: CASIPTLGGLAGASSYEQYF.

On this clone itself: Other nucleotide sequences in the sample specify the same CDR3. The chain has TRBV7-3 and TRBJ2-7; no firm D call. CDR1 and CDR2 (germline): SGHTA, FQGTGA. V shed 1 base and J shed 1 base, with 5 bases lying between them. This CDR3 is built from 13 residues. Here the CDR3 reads CASSLSSSYEQYF. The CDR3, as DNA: TGTGCCAGCAGCTTAAGTTCATCCTACGAGCAGTACTTC.

DNA of the CDR3: TGCGCCAGCAGCCAAGAAGGCCGGTCCGTGGGGAGCTCCTACGAGCAGTACTTC. It is translated as CASSQEGRSVGSSYEQYF. This rearrangement joins TRBV4-1 to TRBJ2-7; possible D gene TRBD2, 5 bases. Between the trimmed V and J ends, which lost 0 bases and 0 bases, there was a span of 18 bases. CDR1 is MGHRA, CDR2 YSYEKL, per germline. The CDR3 sequence is 18 residues long.

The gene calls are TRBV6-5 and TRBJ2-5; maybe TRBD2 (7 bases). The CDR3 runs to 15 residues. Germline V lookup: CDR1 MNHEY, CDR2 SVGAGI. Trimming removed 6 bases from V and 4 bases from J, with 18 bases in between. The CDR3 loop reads CASRLGGGGRETQYF. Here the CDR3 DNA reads TGTGCCAGCAGACTCGGAGGGGGGGGCAGAGAGACCCAGTACTTC.

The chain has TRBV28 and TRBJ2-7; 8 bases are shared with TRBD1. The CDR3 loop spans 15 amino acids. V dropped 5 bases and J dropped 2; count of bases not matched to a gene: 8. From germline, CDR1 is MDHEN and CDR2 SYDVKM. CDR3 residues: CASSDKTGVTYEQYF. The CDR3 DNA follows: TGTGCCAGCAGTGATAAGACAGGGGTCACCTACGAGCAGTACTTC. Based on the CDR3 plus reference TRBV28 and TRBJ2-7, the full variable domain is DVKVTQSSRYLVKRTGEKVFLECVQDMDHENMFWYRQDPGLGLRLIYFSYDVKMKEKGDIPEGYSVSREKKERFSLILESASTNQTSMYLCASSDKTGVTYEQYFGPGTRLTVT.

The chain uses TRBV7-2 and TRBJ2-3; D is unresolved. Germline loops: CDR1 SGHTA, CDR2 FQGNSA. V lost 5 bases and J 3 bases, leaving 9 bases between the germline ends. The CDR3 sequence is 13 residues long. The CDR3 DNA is TGTGCCAGCAGCATTTCGAGTACAGATACGCAGTATTTT. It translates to CASSISSTDTQYF.

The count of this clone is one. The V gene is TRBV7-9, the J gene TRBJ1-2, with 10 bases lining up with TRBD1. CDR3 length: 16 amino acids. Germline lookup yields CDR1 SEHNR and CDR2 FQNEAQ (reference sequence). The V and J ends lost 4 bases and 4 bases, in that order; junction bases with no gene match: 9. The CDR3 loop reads CASSSTDRGRVYGYTF. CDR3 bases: TGTGCCAGCAGCTCAACAGACAGGGGGCGGGTCTATGGCTACACCTTC. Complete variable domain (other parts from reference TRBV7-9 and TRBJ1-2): DTGVSQNPRHKITKRGQNVTFRCDPISEHNRLYWYRQTLGQGPEFLTYFQNEAQLEKSRLLSDRFSAERPKGSFSTLEIQRTEQGDSAMYLCASSSTDRGRVYGYTFGSGTRLTVV.

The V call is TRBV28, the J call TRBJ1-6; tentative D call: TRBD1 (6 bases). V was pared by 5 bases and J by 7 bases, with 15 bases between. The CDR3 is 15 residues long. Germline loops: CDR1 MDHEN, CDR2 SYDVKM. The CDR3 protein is CASSGSGTHNSPLHF. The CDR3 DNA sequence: TGTGCCAGCAGTGGGTCCGGGACACACAATTCACCCCTCCACTTT.

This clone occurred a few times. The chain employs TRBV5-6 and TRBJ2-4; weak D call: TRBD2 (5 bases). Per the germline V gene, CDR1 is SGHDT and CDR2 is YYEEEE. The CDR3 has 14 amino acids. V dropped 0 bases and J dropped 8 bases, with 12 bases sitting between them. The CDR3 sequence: CASSLVEGRDIQYF. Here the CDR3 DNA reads TGTGCCAGCAGCTTGGTCGAGGGTCGGGACATTCAGTACTTC.

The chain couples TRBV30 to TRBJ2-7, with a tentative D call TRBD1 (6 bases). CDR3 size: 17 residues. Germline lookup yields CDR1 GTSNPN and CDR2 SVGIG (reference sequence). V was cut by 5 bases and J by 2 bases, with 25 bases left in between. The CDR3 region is CAWQGRIEGYGPYEQYF. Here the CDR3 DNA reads TGTGCCTGGCAGGGGCGAATCGAAGGATATGGTCCCTACGAGCAGTACTTC.

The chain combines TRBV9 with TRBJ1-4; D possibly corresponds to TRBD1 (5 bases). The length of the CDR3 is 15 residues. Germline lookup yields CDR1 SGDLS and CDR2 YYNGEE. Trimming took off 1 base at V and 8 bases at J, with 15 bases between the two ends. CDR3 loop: CASSVSPRVGEKLFF. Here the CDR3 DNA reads TGTGCCAGCAGCGTAAGTCCCAGGGTCGGGGAAAAACTGTTTTTT.

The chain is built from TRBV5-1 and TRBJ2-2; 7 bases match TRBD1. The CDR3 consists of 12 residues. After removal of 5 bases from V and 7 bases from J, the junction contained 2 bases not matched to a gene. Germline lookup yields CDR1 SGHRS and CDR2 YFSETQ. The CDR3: CASSRTGGELFF. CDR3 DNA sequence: TGCGCCAGCAGTCGGACAGGCGGGGAGCTGTTTTTT.

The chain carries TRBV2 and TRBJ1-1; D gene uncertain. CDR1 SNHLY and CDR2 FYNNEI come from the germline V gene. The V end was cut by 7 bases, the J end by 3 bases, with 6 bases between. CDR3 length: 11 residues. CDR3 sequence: CASKIYTEAFF. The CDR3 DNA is TGTGCCAGCAAAATATACACTGAAGCTTTCTTT.

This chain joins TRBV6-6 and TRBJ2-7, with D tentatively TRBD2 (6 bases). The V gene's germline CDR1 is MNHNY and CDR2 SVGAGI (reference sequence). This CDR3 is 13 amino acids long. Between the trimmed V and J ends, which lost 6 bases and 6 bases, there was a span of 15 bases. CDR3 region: CASSETEGGEQYF. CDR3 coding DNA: TGTGCCAGCAGCGAGACGGAGGGAGGCGAGCAGTACTTC.

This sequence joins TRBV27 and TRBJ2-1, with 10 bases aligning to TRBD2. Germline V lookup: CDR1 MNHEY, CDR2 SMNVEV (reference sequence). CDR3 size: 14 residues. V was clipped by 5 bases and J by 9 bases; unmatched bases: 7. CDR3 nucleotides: TGTGCCAGCAGTCCGGGACTAGCGAGGGGTGAGCAGTTCTTC. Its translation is CASSPGLARGEQFF.

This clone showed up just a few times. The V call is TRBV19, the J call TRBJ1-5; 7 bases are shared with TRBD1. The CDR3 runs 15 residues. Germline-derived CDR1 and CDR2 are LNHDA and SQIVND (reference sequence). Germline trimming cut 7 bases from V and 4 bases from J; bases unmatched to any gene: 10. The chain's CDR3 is CASTPRQGANQPQHF. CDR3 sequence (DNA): TGTGCCAGTACCCCGCGACAGGGAGCTAATCAGCCCCAGCATTTT.

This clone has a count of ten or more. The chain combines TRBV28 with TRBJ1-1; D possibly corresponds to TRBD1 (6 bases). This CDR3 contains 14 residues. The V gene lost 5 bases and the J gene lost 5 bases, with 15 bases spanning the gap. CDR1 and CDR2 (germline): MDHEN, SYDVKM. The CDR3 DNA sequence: TGTGCCAGCAGTCCTAGGGGGTTGTGGACTGAAGCTTTCTTT. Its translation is CASSPRGLWTEAFF.

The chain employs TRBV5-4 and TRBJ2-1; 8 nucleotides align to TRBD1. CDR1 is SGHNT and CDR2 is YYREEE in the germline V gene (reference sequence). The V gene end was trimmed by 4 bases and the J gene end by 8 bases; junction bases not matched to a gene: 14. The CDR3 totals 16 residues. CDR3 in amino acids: CASSLEAGQASYEQFF. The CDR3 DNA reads TGTGCCAGCAGCCTGGAGGCGGGACAGGCATCCTATGAGCAGTTCTTC.

The CDR3 protein is CASRGGGYEQYF. The CDR3 coding sequence is TGTGCCAGCAGGGGAGGGGGCTACGAGCAGTACTTC. The chain couples TRBV2 to TRBJ2-7; TRBD2 is a possible D gene (7 bases). CDR1 is SNHLY and CDR2 is FYNNEI in the germline V gene. The CDR3 runs to 12 residues. Between the trimmed V and J ends, which lost 6 bases and 3 bases, there was a span of 9 bases. Drawing the rest from reference TRBV2 and TRBJ2-7, the complete variable domain is EPEVTQTPSHQVTQMGQEVILRCVPISNHLYFYWYRQILGQKVEFLVSFYNNEISEKSEIFDDQFSVERPDGSNFTLKIRSTKLEDSAMYFCASRGGGYEQYFGPGTRLTVT.

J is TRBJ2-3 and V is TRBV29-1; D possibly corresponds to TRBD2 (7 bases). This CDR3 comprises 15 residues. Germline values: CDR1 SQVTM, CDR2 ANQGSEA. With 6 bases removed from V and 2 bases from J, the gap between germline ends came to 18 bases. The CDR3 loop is CSVGGGAGDTDTQYF. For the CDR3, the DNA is TGCAGCGTGGGGGGAGGGGCAGGGGACACAGATACGCAGTATTTT.

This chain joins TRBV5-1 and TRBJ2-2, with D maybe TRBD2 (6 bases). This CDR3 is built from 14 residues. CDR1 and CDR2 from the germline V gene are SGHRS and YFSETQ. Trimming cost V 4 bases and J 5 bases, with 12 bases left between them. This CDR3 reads CASSHPSGTGELFF. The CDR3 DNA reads TGCGCCAGCAGCCATCCAAGCGGGACCGGGGAGCTGTTTTTT.

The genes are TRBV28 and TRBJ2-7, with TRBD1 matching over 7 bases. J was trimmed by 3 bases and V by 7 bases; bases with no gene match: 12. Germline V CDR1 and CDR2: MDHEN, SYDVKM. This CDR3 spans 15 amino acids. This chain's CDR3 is CASTLPGQTLYEQYF. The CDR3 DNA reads TGTGCCAGCACCCTTCCGGGACAGACCCTCTACGAGCAGTACTTC.